These T cell receptor beta chains were read from a single sample in a study of blood T cell repertoires in COVID-19. Produced via immunoSEQ multiplex PCR; TCRdb's table is partial and in-frame only. The sample has fewer than 200,000 clones; roughly 82% are singletons. The sample consisted of PBMCs or T cells enriched from blood (not recorded which). The receptors were sampled from a woman aged 55-69 years with acute COVID-19. CDR3s include the opening cysteine and the closing phenylalanine or tryptophan. Fields, in order: V gene, CDR3 protein.

v_gene: TRBV19; CDR3aa: CASKASGTTDTQYF
v_gene: TRBV18; CDR3aa: CASSPTPRGPSTDTQYF
v_gene: TRBV28; CDR3aa: CASTWRGAAQPQHF
v_gene: TRBV15; CDR3aa: CATSRDRGANTEAFF
v_gene: TRBV4-2; CDR3aa: CASSQDWGQAFYGYTF
v_gene: TRBV15; CDR3aa: CATRVAGAGGDTQYF
v_gene: TRBV12-1; CDR3aa: CASSPQDRVGYGYTF
v_gene: TRBV7-9; CDR3aa: CASRPDRMNTEAFF
v_gene: TRBV10-1; CDR3aa: CASSESISGNNEQFF
v_gene: TRBV4-2; CDR3aa: CASSQGAGTSGTDTQYF